This T cell receptor beta chain was captured in a study of blood T cell repertoires in COVID-19. Sequenced by immunoSEQ multiplex PCR; TCRdb stores in-frame clones only, minus some. The sample has roughly 240,000 clones; more than 75% are singletons. The ends were cut back, 1 base at V and 6 bases at J, with 6 bases in the middle. Germline loops: CDR1 DFQATT, CDR2 SNEGSKA (reference sequence). The CDR3 is 11 amino acids. The chain is built from TRBV20-1 and TRBJ1-1; D not certain. The material sequenced was peripheral blood. The receptor was derived from an elderly woman with COVID-19, enrolled during active disease. The CDR3 nucleotides are TGCAGTGCTAGAGTCCATTCTGAAGCTTTCTTT. It codes for CSARVHSEAFF.